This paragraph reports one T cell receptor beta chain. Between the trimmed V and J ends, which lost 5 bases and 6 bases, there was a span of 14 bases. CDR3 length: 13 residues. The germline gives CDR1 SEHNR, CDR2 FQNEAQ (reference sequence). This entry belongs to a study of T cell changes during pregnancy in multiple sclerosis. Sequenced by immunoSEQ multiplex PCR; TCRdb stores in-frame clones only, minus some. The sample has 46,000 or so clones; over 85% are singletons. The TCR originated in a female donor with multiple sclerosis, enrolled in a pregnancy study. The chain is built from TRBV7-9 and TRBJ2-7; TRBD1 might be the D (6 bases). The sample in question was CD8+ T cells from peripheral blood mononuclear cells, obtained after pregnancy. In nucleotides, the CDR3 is TGTGCCAGCAGCGAGGCAGGGGCCGCCGAGCAGTACTTC. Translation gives CASSEAGAAEQYF.